This TCR beta chain came from a study of cytomegalovirus exposure and HLA in healthy donors. In the study overall: From approximately 170 million T cells, an earlier analysis saw 120 million or so unique TCR beta sequences.

With regard to this clone: Its target is unknown.

The primer mix had 60 Vbeta and 13 Jbeta primers. Sequencing was performed with immunoSEQ multiplex PCR; in TCRdb, only in-frame clones are kept and a portion is missing. The sample has around 160,000 clones, around 80% seen once. Study outcomes and limitations: Relative to equally common others, HLA-associated TCR beta chains showed greater clonal expansion in a later analysis. A later analysis associated about 18,000 TCR beta sequences with HLA alleles at a 0.05 false discovery rate. From TCR beta sequences, most subjects' HLA-A and HLA-B alleles were reportedly predicted accurately.

Material: PBMCs. This receptor was identified in a woman aged 40 to 55 in good health and CMV-seropositive.

The CDR3 bases are TGTGCCAGCTCACCAGGACAGGCTAATGAAAAACTGTTTTTT. Residues: CASSPGQANEKLFF. The chain combines TRBV18 with TRBJ1-4, with 7 bases fitting TRBD1. The CDR3 is made up of 14 amino acids. V lost 2 bases and J lost 3; bases outside the gene matches: 0. Germline loops: CDR1 KGHSH, CDR2 LQKENI. Full variable domain (missing parts from reference TRBV18 and TRBJ1-4): NAGVMQNPRHLVRRRGQEARLRCSPMKGHSHVYWYRQLPEEGLKFMVYLQKENIIDESGMPKERFSAEFPKEGPSILRIQQVVRGDSAAYFCASSPGQANEKLFFGSGTQLSVL.